A selection of T cell receptor beta chains follows, all from one sample in a study of response to subunit inactivated influenza vaccine. TCRdb re-called the RT-PCR reads with MiXCR, one entry per CDR3 protein. The data contain about 170,000 distinct CDR3 sequences, approximately 12% of them singletons. A further study also used this sample, focusing on T cells expressing NK-cell markers.

Sequencing used CD8+ T cells sorted from PBMCs, obtained 11 to 12 days after vaccination. The source of these receptors is a man over 45 who received an inactivated influenza vaccine. Each CDR3 is given with its conserved first and last residue. Fields, in order: D gene, V gene, J gene, clone size, CDR3 protein, CDR3 DNA. The D gene is left open where the match is weak. Clone size is not always given. Where it is, it says once, few, many or a class for expanded clones.

D gene: NA; V gene: TRBV20-1; J gene: TRBJ2-1; clone size: few; CDR3 protein: CSARGRKPYNEQFF; CDR3 DNA: TGCAGTGCCCGAGGACGGAAGCCCTACAATGAGCAGTTCTTC
D gene: TRBD2; V gene: TRBV5-1; J gene: TRBJ2-3; clone size: many; CDR3 protein: CASSPGGSTDTQYF; CDR3 DNA: TGCGCCAGCAGTCCGGGGGGTTCCACAGATACGCAGTATTTT
D gene: TRBD2; V gene: TRBV7-8; J gene: TRBJ2-1; clone size: NA; CDR3 protein: CASSQIAGPGYNEQFF; CDR3 DNA: TGTGCCAGCAGCCAGATAGCGGGACCGGGGTACAATGAGCAGTTCTTC
D gene: NA; V gene: TRBV5-6; J gene: TRBJ2-7; clone size: NA; CDR3 protein: CASSLGQNEQYF; CDR3 DNA: TGTGCCAGCAGCCTGGGACAAAACGAGCAGTACTTC
D gene: TRBD2; V gene: TRBV7-8; J gene: TRBJ2-2; clone size: few; CDR3 protein: CASSSLAGGGTGELFF; CDR3 DNA: TGTGCCAGCAGTTCTCTAGCGGGGGGAGGTACCGGGGAGCTGTTTTTT
D gene: NA; V gene: TRBV18; J gene: TRBJ2-2; clone size: NA; CDR3 protein: CASSPSLRQNTGELFF; CDR3 DNA: TGTGCCAGCTCACCATCTCTCCGGCAAAACACCGGGGAGCTGTTTTTT
D gene: NA; V gene: TRBV4-3; J gene: TRBJ2-3; clone size: NA; CDR3 protein: CASSQDLTRGKNPSTDTQYF; CDR3 DNA: TGCGCCAGCAGCCAAGATTTGACAAGGGGGAAAAACCCTAGCACAGATACGCAGTATTTT
D gene: NA; V gene: TRBV4-3; J gene: TRBJ2-2; clone size: NA; CDR3 protein: CASSQDQTPARTGELFF; CDR3 DNA: TGCGCCAGCAGCCAAGATCAAACTCCCGCCCGGACCGGGGAGCTGTTTTTT
D gene: NA; V gene: TRBV6-2/TRBV6-3; J gene: TRBJ2-1; clone size: NA; CDR3 protein: CASSYDLTYNEQFF; CDR3 DNA: TGTGCCAGCAGTTATGACCTCACCTACAATGAGCAGTTCTTC
D gene: NA; V gene: TRBV20-1; J gene: TRBJ2-1; clone size: few; CDR3 protein: CSARGLAFSYNEQFF; CDR3 DNA: TGCAGTGCTAGAGGGCTGGCGTTCTCCTACAATGAGCAGTTCTTC
D gene: TRBD2; V gene: TRBV29-1; J gene: TRBJ2-5; clone size: NA; CDR3 protein: CSVEGGEGETQYF; CDR3 DNA: TGCAGCGTTGAAGGGGGGGAGGGAGAGACCCAGTACTTC
D gene: NA; V gene: TRBV29-1; J gene: TRBJ1-2; clone size: many; CDR3 protein: CSASGDYGYTF; CDR3 DNA: TGCAGCGCTAGTGGAGATTATGGCTACACCTTC
D gene: NA; V gene: TRBV20-1; J gene: TRBJ2-7; clone size: few; CDR3 protein: CSAADSSYEQYF; CDR3 DNA: TGCAGTGCTGCGGACAGCTCCTACGAGCAGTACTTC
D gene: NA; V gene: TRBV20-1; J gene: TRBJ2-7; clone size: many; CDR3 protein: CSARDRSQGKPEQYF; CDR3 DNA: TGCAGTGCTAGAGATCGGAGTCAGGGAAAACCCGAGCAGTACTTC
D gene: NA; V gene: TRBV5-1; J gene: TRBJ1-2; clone size: NA; CDR3 protein: CASSLSPVLWGYTF; CDR3 DNA: TGCGCCAGCAGCTTGAGCCCAGTCCTCTGGGGCTACACCTTC
D gene: TRBD2; V gene: TRBV29-1; J gene: TRBJ2-1; clone size: many; CDR3 protein: CSVELSGRPSYNEQFF; CDR3 DNA: TGCAGCGTTGAGCTTAGCGGGAGGCCATCCTACAATGAGCAGTTCTTC
D gene: NA; V gene: TRBV4-3; J gene: TRBJ2-7; clone size: few; CDR3 protein: CASSQVVRDPYEQYF; CDR3 DNA: TGCGCCAGCAGCCAAGTCGTTCGGGACCCCTACGAGCAGTACTTC
D gene: NA; V gene: TRBV11-2; J gene: TRBJ2-2; clone size: many; CDR3 protein: CASSLGGPTGELFF; CDR3 DNA: TGTGCCAGCAGCTTAGGTGGTCCCACCGGGGAGCTGTTTTTT
D gene: NA; V gene: TRBV24-1; J gene: TRBJ2-7; clone size: many; CDR3 protein: CATSETPGPGEQYF; CDR3 DNA: TGTGCCACCAGTGAAACCCCCGGGCCGGGCGAGCAGTACTTC
D gene: NA; V gene: TRBV6-2/TRBV6-3; J gene: TRBJ2-7; clone size: NA; CDR3 protein: CASTQGRAYEQYF; CDR3 DNA: TGTGCCAGCACCCAAGGGAGAGCTTACGAGCAGTACTTC
D gene: NA; V gene: TRBV5-6; J gene: TRBJ2-7; clone size: few; CDR3 protein: CASSLGQQNYEQYF; CDR3 DNA: TGTGCCAGCAGCTTGGGACAGCAAAATTACGAGCAGTACTTC
D gene: TRBD1; V gene: TRBV7-2; J gene: TRBJ1-1; clone size: few; CDR3 protein: CASSLQGAWDTEAFF; CDR3 DNA: TGTGCCAGCAGCTTACAGGGGGCTTGGGACACTGAAGCTTTCTTT
D gene: NA; V gene: TRBV28; J gene: TRBJ2-7; clone size: NA; CDR3 protein: CASSLMGRYEQYF; CDR3 DNA: TGTGCCAGCAGTTTGATGGGGCGATACGAGCAGTACTTC